This record covers a single T cell receptor (beta chain). This record belongs to a study of blood T cell repertoires in COVID-19. With V trimmed by 4 bases and J by 3 bases, 5 bases remained unmatched. Germline V gene data show CDR1 as SQVTM and CDR2 as ANQGSEA. The CDR3 extends over 13 amino acids. In the authors' workflow: The authors estimated nucleated cell counts from reference gene primer amplification. Sequenced by immunoSEQ multiplex PCR; TCRdb stores in-frame clones only, minus some. D and trimming come from the DNA, and the V and J calls and clone size come from that table. Altogether over 120,000 clones are present, about 85% being singletons, with the ten largest covering over 2.5%.

This clonotype originated in a human donor with acute or convalescent COVID-19. The donor label of this sample is uncertain. Sequenced sample: peripheral blood. The chain employs TRBV29-1 and TRBJ1-2, with TRBD1 matching over 7 bases. CDR3 residues: CSVVRGQDYGYTF. In DNA form, the CDR3 reads TGCAGCGTTGTTAGGGGGCAGGACTATGGCTACACCTTC.